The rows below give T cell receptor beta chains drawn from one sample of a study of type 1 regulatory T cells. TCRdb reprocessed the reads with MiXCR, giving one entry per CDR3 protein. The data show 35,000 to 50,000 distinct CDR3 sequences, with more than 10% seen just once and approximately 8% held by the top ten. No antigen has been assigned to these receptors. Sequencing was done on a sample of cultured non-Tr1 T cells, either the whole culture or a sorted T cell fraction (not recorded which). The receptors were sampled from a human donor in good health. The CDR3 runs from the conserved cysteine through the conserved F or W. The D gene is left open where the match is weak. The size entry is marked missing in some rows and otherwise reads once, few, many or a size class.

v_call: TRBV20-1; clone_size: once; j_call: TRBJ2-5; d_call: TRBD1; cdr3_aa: CSARGTGGRETQYF; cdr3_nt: TGCAGTGCTAGGGGGACAGGGGGGCGGGAGACCCAGTACTTC
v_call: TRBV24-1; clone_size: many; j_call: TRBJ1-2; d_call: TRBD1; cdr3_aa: CATEGQDYGYTF; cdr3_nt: TGTGCCACAGAGGGACAGGACTATGGCTACACCTTC
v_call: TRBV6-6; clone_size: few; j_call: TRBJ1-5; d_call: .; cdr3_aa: CASSVRTSNQPQHF; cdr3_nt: TGTGCCAGCAGCGTGCGTACAAGCAATCAGCCCCAGCATTTT
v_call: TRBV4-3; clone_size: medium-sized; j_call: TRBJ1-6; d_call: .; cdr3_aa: CASSQDAGARYSPLHF; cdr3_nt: TGCGCCAGCAGCCAAGATGCAGGGGCACGGTATTCACCCCTCCACTTT
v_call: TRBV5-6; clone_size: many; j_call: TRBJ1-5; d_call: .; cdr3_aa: CASSIRGGNQPQHF; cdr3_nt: TGTGCCAGCAGCATCAGGGGTGGCAATCAGCCCCAGCATTTT
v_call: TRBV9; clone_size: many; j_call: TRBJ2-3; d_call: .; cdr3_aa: CASSLSGTADTQYF; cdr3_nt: TGTGCCAGCAGCCTAAGCGGGACAGCAGATACGCAGTATTTT
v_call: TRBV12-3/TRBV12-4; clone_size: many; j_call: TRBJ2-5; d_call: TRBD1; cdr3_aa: CASSTGQSQETQYF; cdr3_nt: TGTGCCAGCAGTACGGGACAGAGCCAAGAGACCCAGTACTTC
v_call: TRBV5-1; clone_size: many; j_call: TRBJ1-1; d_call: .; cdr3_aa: CASRLGSMNTEAFF; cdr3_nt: TGCGCCAGCAGATTGGGCAGTATGAACACTGAAGCTTTCTTT
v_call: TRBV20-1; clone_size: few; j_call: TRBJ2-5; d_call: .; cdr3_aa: CSALRTVEETQYF; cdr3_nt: TGCAGTGCTCTTAGGACAGTCGAAGAGACCCAGTACTTC
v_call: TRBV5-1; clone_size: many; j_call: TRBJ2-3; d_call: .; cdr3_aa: CASSWVLDTDTQYF; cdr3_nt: TGCGCCAGCAGCTGGGTACTAGACACAGATACGCAGTATTTT
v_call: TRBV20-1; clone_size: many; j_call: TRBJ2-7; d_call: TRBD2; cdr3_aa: CSAATLAGDSYEQYF; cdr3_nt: TGCAGTGCCGCCACCTTGGCGGGAGATTCCTACGAGCAGTACTTC
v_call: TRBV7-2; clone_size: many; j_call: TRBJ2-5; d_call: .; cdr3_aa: CASSLLRVETQYF; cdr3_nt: TGTGCCAGCAGCTTACTCCGGGTTGAGACCCAGTACTTC
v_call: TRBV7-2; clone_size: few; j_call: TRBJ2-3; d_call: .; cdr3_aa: CASSLVADSTDTQYF; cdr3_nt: TGTGCCAGCAGCTTAGTAGCGGATAGCACAGATACGCAGTATTTT
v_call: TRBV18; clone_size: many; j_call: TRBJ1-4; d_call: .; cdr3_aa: CASSPPAGEKEKLFF; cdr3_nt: TGTGCCAGCTCACCACCCGCAGGGGAAAAGGAAAAACTGTTTTTT
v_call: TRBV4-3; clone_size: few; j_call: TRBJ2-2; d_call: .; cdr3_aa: CASSQDRVGRTGELFF; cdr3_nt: TGCGCCAGCAGCCAAGATCGGGTGGGGAGGACCGGGGAGCTGTTTTTT
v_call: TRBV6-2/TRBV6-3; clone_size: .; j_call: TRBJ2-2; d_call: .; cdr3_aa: CAIGRVEFGELFF; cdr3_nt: TGTGCCATCGGACGGGTTGAGTTCGGGGAGCTGTTTTTT
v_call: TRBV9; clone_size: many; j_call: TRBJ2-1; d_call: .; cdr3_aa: CASSVRGDNEQFF; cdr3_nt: TGTGCCAGCAGCGTAAGGGGCGACAATGAGCAGTTCTTC
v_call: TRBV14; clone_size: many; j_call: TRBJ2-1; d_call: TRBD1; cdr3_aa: CASRPGQGRYNEQFF; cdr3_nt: TGTGCCAGCAGACCGGGACAGGGGAGGTACAATGAGCAGTTCTTC
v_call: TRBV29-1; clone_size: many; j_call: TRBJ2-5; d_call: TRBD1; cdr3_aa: CSVSRDSSRETQYF; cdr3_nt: TGCAGCGTTAGCCGGGACAGCTCTCGAGAGACCCAGTACTTC
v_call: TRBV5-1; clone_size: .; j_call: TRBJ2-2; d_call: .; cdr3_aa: CASTSGNTGELFF; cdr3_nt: TGCGCCAGCACCTCGGGGAACACCGGGGAGCTGTTTTTT
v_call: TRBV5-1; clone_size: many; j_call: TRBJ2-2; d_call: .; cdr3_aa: CASSPVTGELFF; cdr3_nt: TGCGCCAGCAGTCCTGTAACCGGGGAGCTGTTTTTT
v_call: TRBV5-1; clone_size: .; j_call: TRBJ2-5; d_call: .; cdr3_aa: CASSSSSNQETQYF; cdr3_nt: TGCGCCAGCAGCTCTTCCTCAAACCAAGAGACCCAGTACTTC
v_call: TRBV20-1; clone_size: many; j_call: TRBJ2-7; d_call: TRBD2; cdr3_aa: CSAIQRGNYEQYF; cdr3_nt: TGCAGTGCTATTCAGCGGGGGAATTACGAGCAGTACTTC
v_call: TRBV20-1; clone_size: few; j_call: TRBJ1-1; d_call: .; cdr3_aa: CSARMPNSEAFF; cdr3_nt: TGCAGTGCTAGAATGCCAAATTCTGAAGCTTTCTTT
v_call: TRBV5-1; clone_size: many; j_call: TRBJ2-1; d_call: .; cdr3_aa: CASSLGHVSYNEQFF; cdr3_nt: TGCGCCAGCAGCTTAGGACACGTGTCCTACAATGAGCAGTTCTTC
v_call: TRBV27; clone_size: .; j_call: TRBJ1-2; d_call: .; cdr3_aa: CASSRTAVLSYGYTF; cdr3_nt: TGTGCCAGCAGTCGGACGGCAGTCCTTTCCTATGGCTACACCTTC
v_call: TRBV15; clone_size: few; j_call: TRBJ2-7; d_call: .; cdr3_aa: CATSSNPRTYEQYF; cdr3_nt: TGTGCCACCAGCAGTAATCCGCGGACCTACGAGCAGTACTTC
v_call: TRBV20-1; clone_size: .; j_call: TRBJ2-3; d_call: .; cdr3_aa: CSAPSTRRDTQYF; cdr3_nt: TGCAGTGCTCCCTCTACTAGGAGGGATACGCAGTATTTT
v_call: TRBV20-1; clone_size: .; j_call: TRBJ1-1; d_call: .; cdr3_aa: CSASRGTEAFF; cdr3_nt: TGCAGTGCTAGCCGGGGCACTGAAGCTTTCTTT
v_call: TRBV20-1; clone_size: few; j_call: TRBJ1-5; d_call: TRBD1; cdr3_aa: CSAIDRGLNNQPQHF; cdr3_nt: TGCAGTGCCATAGACAGGGGGCTTAACAATCAGCCCCAGCATTTT
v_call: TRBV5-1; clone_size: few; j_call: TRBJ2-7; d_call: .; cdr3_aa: CASSGTTGNEQYF; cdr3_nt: TGCGCCAGCAGCGGTACTACAGGGAACGAGCAGTACTTC
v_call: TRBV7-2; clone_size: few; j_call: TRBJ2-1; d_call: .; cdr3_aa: CASSLAREAYNEQFF; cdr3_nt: TGTGCCAGCAGCTTAGCGCGCGAGGCCTACAATGAGCAGTTCTTC
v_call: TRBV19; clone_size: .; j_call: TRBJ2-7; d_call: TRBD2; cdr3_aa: CASSLSSGDYEQYF; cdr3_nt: TGTGCCAGTAGTCTATCTAGCGGGGACTACGAGCAGTACTTC
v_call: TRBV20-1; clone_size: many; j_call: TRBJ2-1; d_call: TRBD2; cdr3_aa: CSALSLTSGRYNEQFF; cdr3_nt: TGCAGTGCCCTCTCCCTAACTAGCGGGCGTTACAATGAGCAGTTCTTC
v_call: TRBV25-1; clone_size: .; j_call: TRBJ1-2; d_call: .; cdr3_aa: CAKIDGLQGYTF; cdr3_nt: TGTGCCAAGATCGACGGCCTTCAGGGCTACACCTTC
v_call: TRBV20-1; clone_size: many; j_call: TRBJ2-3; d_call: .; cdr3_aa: CSARDNPPEWTDTQYF; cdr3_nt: TGCAGTGCTAGAGATAATCCCCCCGAATGGACAGATACGCAGTATTTT
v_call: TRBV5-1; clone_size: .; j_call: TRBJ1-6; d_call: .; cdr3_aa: CASSPGAVSKTLHF; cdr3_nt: TGCGCCAGCAGCCCCGGGGCAGTATCGAAAACCCTCCACTTT
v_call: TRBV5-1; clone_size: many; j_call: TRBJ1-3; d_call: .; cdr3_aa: CASRKEGGQAGNTIYF; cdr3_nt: TGCGCCAGCAGAAAAGAAGGTGGGCAGGCTGGAAACACCATATATTTT
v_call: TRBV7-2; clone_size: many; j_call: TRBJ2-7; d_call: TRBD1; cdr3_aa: CASSPGQGLSYEQYF; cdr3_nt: TGTGCCAGCAGCCCCGGACAGGGGTTGTCCTACGAGCAGTACTTC
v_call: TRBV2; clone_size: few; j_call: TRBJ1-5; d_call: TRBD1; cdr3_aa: CASSERGGTQPQHF; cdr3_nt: TGTGCCAGCAGTGAACGAGGGGGCACTCAGCCCCAGCATTTT
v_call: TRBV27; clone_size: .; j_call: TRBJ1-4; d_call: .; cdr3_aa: CASSHTRSTNEKLFF; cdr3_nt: TGTGCCAGCAGTCACACACGTTCAACTAATGAAAAACTGTTTTTT
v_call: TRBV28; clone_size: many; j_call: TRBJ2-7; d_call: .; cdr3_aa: CASRPQGRDYEQYF; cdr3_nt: TGTGCCAGCAGACCCCAAGGCAGGGACTACGAGCAGTACTTC
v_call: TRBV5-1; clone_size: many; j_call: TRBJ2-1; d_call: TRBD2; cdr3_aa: CASGLAGYNEQFF; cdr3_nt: TGCGCCAGCGGACTAGCGGGATACAATGAGCAGTTCTTC
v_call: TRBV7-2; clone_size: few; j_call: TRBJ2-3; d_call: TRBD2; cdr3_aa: CASSLGSAGVAQYF; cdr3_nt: TGTGCCAGCAGCTTAGGGTCGGCGGGAGTGGCGCAGTATTTT
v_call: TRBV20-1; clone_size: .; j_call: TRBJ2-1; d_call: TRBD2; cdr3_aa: CSAPFTTSGSNEQFF; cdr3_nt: TGCAGTGCTCCCTTTACCACTAGCGGGAGCAATGAGCAGTTCTTC
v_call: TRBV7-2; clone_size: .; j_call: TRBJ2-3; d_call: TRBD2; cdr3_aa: CASSFSGTTDTQYF; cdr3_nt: TGTGCCAGCAGCTTTAGCGGGACCACAGATACGCAGTATTTT
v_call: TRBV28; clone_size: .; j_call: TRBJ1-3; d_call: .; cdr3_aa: CASRASSGNTIYF; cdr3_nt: TGTGCCAGCAGGGCAAGCTCTGGAAACACCATATATTTT
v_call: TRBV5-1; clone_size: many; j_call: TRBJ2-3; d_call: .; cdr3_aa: CASSFTDVRTDTQYF; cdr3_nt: TGCGCCAGCAGCTTTACGGACGTACGCACAGATACGCAGTATTTT
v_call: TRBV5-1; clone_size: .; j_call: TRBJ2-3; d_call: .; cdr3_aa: CASSLVDSTDTQYF; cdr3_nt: TGCGCCAGCAGCTTGGTGGACAGCACAGATACGCAGTATTTT
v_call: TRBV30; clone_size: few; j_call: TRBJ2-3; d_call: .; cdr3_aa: CAWSPSADTQYF; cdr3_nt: TGTGCCTGGAGTCCCAGCGCAGATACGCAGTATTTT
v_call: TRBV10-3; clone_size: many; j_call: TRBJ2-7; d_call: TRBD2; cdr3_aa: CAITERELSEQYF; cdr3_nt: TGTGCCATCACCGAGCGGGAGTTAAGCGAGCAGTACTTC
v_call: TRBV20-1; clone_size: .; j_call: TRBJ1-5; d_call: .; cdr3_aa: CSARGAGIGNQPQHF; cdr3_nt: TGCAGTGCTAGGGGGGCGGGAATTGGCAATCAGCCCCAGCATTTT
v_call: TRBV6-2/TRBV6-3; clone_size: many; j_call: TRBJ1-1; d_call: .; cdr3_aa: CASRWNTEAFF; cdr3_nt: TGTGCCAGCAGATGGAACACTGAAGCTTTCTTT
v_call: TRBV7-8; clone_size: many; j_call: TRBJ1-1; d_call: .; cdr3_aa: CASSSRDFGGNTEAFF; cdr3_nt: TGTGCCAGCAGCTCTCGGGACTTCGGGGGGAACACTGAAGCTTTCTTT
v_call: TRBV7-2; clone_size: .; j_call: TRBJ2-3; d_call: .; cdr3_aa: CASSFGLSTDTQYF; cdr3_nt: TGTGCCAGCAGCTTCGGACTCAGCACAGATACGCAGTATTTT
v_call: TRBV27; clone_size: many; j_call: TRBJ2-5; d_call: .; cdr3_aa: CASSLSNPGGYQETQYF; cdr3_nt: TGTGCCAGCAGTTTATCGAACCCAGGGGGGTACCAAGAGACCCAGTACTTC
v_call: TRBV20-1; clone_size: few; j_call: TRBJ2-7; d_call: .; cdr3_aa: CSARKGGNEQYF; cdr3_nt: TGCAGTGCTAGAAAGGGAGGTAACGAGCAGTACTTC
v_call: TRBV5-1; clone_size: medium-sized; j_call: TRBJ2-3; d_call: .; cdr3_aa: CASSPTVTGDTQYF; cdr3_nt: TGCGCCAGCAGCCCCACCGTTACAGGAGATACGCAGTATTTT
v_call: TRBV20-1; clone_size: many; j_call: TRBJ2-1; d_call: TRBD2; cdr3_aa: CSARASSGSDEQFF; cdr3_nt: TGCAGTGCTAGAGCTAGTAGCGGGAGTGATGAGCAGTTCTTC
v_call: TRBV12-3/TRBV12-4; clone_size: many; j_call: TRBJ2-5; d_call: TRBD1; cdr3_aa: CASSLAGQYQETQYF; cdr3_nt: TGTGCCAGCAGTTTAGCGGGACAGTACCAAGAGACCCAGTACTTC